Shown below are 9 T cell receptor beta chains from a single sample sequenced in a study of blood T cell repertoires in COVID-19. The protocol was immunoSEQ multiplex PCR, while the TCRdb copy is restricted to in-frame clones and leaves out a portion. The sample holds approximately 110,000 clones, approximately 90% seen once. Specimen: peripheral blood. All receptors derive from a woman aged 80 or over with acute or convalescent COVID-19.

The chain links TRBV9 to TRBJ1-1; 9 positions agree with TRBD1. The CDR3 spans 17 residues. The germline gives CDR1 SGDLS, CDR2 YYNGEE. V gave up 3 bases and J gave up 5 bases; unmatched junction bases: 14. This chain's CDR3 is CASSAGQGETRQTEAFF. CDR3 in DNA: TGTGCCAGCAGCGCGGGACAGGGTGAGACTAGACAAACTGAAGCTTTCTTT. The variable domain in full, with the rest retrieved from reference TRBV9 and TRBJ1-1, is DSGVTQTPKHLITATGQRVTLRCSPRSGDLSVYWYQQSLDQGLQFLIQYYNGEERAKGNILERFSAQQFPDLHSELNLSSLELGDSALYFCASSAGQGETRQTEAFFGQGTRLTVV.

The rearrangement links TRBV5-4 to TRBJ2-5, with TRBD2 matching 10 bases. Per the germline V gene, CDR1 is SGHNT and CDR2 is YYREEE (reference sequence). J gave up 2 bases and V 0 bases, and 1 base lay outside the gene matches. The CDR3 spans 15 residues. CDR3 loop: CASSLGSGGQETQYF. In DNA, the CDR3 is TGTGCCAGCAGCTTGGGTAGCGGGGGGCAAGAGACCCAGTACTTC.

DNA of the CDR3: TGTGCCAGCAGTGAATTGACAGGGAGCTCCTACGAGCAGTACTTC. It translates to CASSELTGSSYEQYF. The chain has TRBV6-1 and TRBJ2-7; 7 bases fit TRBD1. From germline, CDR1 is MNHNS and CDR2 SASEGT. With 2 bases clipped from V and 0 bases from J, the junction kept 4 bases outside the gene matches. The CDR3 runs to 15 residues.

The genes are TRBV6-5 and TRBJ2-3; no clear D. Between the trimmed V and J ends, which lost 7 bases and 2 bases, there was a span of 13 bases. This CDR3 is built from 14 residues. Germline assignment: CDR1 MNHEY and CDR2 SVGAGI. CDR3 DNA sequence: TGTGCCAGCAACTCACCTCAATTCACAGATACGCAGTATTTT. As protein: CASNSPQFTDTQYF.

This clone was seen a few times. The rearrangement joins TRBV5-1 to TRBJ2-1; 9 positions agree with TRBD2. This CDR3 has 15 residues. Unmatched junction bases numbered 5, after V lost 0 bases and J lost 7 bases. From germline, CDR1 is SGHRS and CDR2 YFSETQ. The CDR3 spells CASSLAGLAENEQFF. CDR3 in DNA: TGCGCCAGCAGCTTGGCGGGACTAGCTGAAAATGAGCAGTTCTTC.

The rearrangement joins TRBV11-2 to TRBJ1-2, with 7 nucleotides matching TRBD1. V trimming: 5 bases; J trimming: 3 bases; junction bases outside the gene matches: 15. The CDR3 loop spans 17 amino acids. Germline lookup yields CDR1 SGHAT and CDR2 FQNNGV. CDR3 in amino acids: CASSHHDRRQGDYGYTF. The DNA for the CDR3 is TGTGCCAGCAGCCATCACGACCGGAGACAGGGTGACTATGGCTACACCTTC.

V and J are TRBV11-2 and TRBJ2-7; 7 nucleotides align to TRBD1. Trimming took 6 bases from V and 2 from J; bases not matched to a gene: 10. This CDR3 contains 15 residues. The germline CDR1 and CDR2 sequences are SGHAT and FQNNGV. This CDR3 reads CASRRGLQIPYEQYF. The CDR3, as DNA: TGTGCCAGCAGGAGGGGGCTTCAAATCCCCTACGAGCAGTACTTC.

The gene calls are TRBV4-1 and TRBJ1-2; D is unclear. The CDR3 length is 15 residues. The germline gives CDR1 MGHRA, CDR2 YSYEKL. The germline V and J ends were trimmed by 1 base and 3 bases, with 12 bases remaining between them. In DNA, the CDR3 is TGCGCCAGCAGCCAAGGAGAGGTGGTTGACTATGGCTACACCTTC. Protein sequence: CASSQGEVVDYGYTF.

The chain joins TRBV10-1 to TRBJ1-1; D is perhaps TRBD1 (6 bases). The CDR3 runs to 12 residues. V was trimmed by 10 bases and J by 1 base, leaving 10 bases between them. CDR1 and CDR2 (germline): WNHNN, SYGVQD (reference sequence). The CDR3 nucleotides are TGCGCCATCTTAGGGGGGAACACTGAAGCTTTCTTT. Translation: CAILGGNTEAFF.